Listed below are T cell receptor beta chains from one sample, sequenced in a study of cytotoxic CD8 clonotypes in ibrutinib-treated CLL. Repertoires were generated with immunoSEQ multiplex PCR, while TCRdb's copy carries only in-frame clones and drops some. In the table there are roughly 7,000 clones, roughly three quarters of which are singletons. The source material was PBMCs, sampled before ibrutinib treatment. Receptors originate from a human donor with chronic lymphocytic leukemia. Both conserved end residues are part of each CDR3. D genes are given only for firm matches. The size entry is marked missing in some rows and otherwise reads once, few, many or a size class.

>-|-|TRBV2|TRBJ1-5
CASSAVLGPQHF
TGTGCCAGCAGTGCTGTGCTGGGGCCCCAGCATTTT
>once|TRBD1|TRBV5-4|TRBJ1-5
CASSWDSGNQPQHF
TGTGCCAGCAGTTGGGACAGCGGAAATCAGCCCCAGCATTTT
>-|TRBD1|TRBV7-9|TRBJ1-1
CASSADRGGYGTEAFF
TGTGCCAGCAGTGCCGACAGGGGAGGTTACGGCACTGAAGCTTTCTTT
>-|-|TRBV27|TRBJ2-7
CASSFGTTYEQYF
TGTGCCAGCAGTTTTGGGACAACCTACGAGCAGTACTTC
>-|-|TRBV7-2|TRBJ1-3
CASSLGVLSNSGNTIYF
TGTGCCAGCAGCTTAGGCGTTTTATCGAACTCTGGAAACACCATATATTTT
>-|-|TRBV19|TRBJ1-1
CASRPKGSVAFF
TGTGCCAGTAGACCCAAGGGGTCCGTGGCTTTCTTT
>-|-|TRBV5-4|TRBJ1-1
CASSYTGTNQAFF
TGTGCCAGTAGCTACACCGGGACGAACCAAGCTTTCTTT
>few|-|TRBV19|TRBJ2-6
CASSFGGGDGANVLTF
TGTGCCAGTAGTTTCGGGGGAGGTGATGGGGCCAACGTCCTGACTTTC
>-|-|TRBV18|TRBJ1-1
CASSIRTEAFF
TGTGCCAGCTCAATCAGGACTGAAGCTTTCTTT
>-|-|TRBV29-1|TRBJ1-2
CSVRAGGYTF
TGCAGCGTCAGGGCAGGCGGCTACACCTTC
>-|TRBD2|TRBV5-1|TRBJ2-2
CASSMTSGSTGELFF
TGCGCCAGCAGTATGACTAGCGGGAGTACCGGGGAGCTGTTTTTT
>-|TRBD2|TRBV7-7|TRBJ2-1
CASSESTGGEQFF
TGTGCCAGCAGCGAATCAACCGGGGGGGAGCAGTTCTTC
>few|TRBD1|TRBV7-3|TRBJ1-2
CASSLGTGGYDGYTF
TGTGCCAGCAGCTTAGGGACAGGGGGTTACGATGGCTACACCTTC
>-|TRBD1|TRBV5-6|TRBJ2-7
CASSLKTGFYEQYF
TGTGCCAGCAGCCTCAAGACAGGGTTCTACGAGCAGTACTTC
>few|-|TRBV5-8|TRBJ1-2
CASSRQGSGNGYTF
TGTGCCAGCAGCAGGCAGGGGAGTGGAAATGGCTACACCTTC
>-|-|TRBV2|TRBJ1-3
CASRAGTGSGNTIYF
TGTGCCAGCAGGGCCGGGACTGGCTCTGGAAACACCATATATTTT
>-|TRBD2|TRBV2|TRBJ2-5
CASSRNLAGGPETQYF
TGTGCCAGCAGCCGAAACCTAGCGGGGGGGCCAGAGACCCAGTACTTC
>-|-|TRBV11-2|TRBJ1-1
CASSRIQEGPEAFF
TGTGCCAGCAGCCGTATCCAGGAGGGGCCTGAAGCTTTCTTT
>few|TRBD1|TRBV5-1|TRBJ1-6
CASSWYRGWNSPLHF
TGCGCCAGCAGCTGGTACAGGGGTTGGAATTCACCCCTCCACTTT
>medium-sized|-|TRBV7-9|TRBJ1-1
CASSLALPGEAFF
TGTGCCAGCAGCTTAGCGCTGCCAGGAGAAGCTTTCTTT
>-|-|TRBV4-1|TRBJ2-3
CASSQVRHITDTQYF
TGCGCCAGCAGCCAAGTTCGTCACATCACAGATACGCAGTATTTT
>-|-|TRBV7-7|TRBJ2-1
CASSSSHYNEQFF
TGTGCCAGCAGCTCCTCGCATTACAATGAGCAGTTCTTC
>large|-|TRBV28|TRBJ2-5
CASSLMGRNQETQYF
TGTGCCAGCAGTTTAATGGGCAGGAACCAAGAGACCCAGTACTTC
>-|-|TRBV7-2|TRBJ1-2
CASSLVAMNPNYGYTF
TGTGCCAGCAGCTTAGTTGCTATGAATCCTAACTATGGCTACACCTTC
>-|TRBD1|TRBV28|TRBJ1-4
CASSRAGGMGEKLFF
TGTGCCAGCAGCCGCGCAGGGGGGATGGGGGAAAAACTGTTTTTT
>medium-sized|TRBD1|TRBV4-1|TRBJ2-1
CASSPDRGSYNEQFF
TGCGCCAGCAGCCCTGACAGGGGCTCCTACAATGAGCAGTTCTTC
>-|TRBD2|TRBV10-1|TRBJ2-5
CASSESGGGYQETQYF
TGCGCCAGCAGTGAGTCGGGCGGGGGGTACCAAGAGACCCAGTACTTC
>few|TRBD1|TRBV7-9|TRBJ2-3
CASRRQGPMDTQYF
TGTGCCAGCAGACGACAGGGGCCTATGGATACGCAGTATTTT
>few|-|TRBV29-1|TRBJ1-2
CSVEDWNGYTF
TGCAGCGTTGAAGATTGGAATGGCTACACCTTC